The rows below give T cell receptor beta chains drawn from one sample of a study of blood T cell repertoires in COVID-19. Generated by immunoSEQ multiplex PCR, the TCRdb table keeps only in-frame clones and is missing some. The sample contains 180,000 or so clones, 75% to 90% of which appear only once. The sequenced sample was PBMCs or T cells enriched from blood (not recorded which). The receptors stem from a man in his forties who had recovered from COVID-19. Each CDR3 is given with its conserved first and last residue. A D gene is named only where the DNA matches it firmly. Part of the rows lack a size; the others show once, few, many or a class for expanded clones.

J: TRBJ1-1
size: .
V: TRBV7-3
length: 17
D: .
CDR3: CASSSEGRSDGNTEAFF
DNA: TGTGCCAGCAGCTCTGAAGGGAGGAGTGATGGGAACACTGAAGCTTTCTTT

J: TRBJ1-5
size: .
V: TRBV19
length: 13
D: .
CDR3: CASSMVGHQPQHF
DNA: TGTGCCAGTAGTATGGTCGGTCATCAGCCCCAGCATTTT

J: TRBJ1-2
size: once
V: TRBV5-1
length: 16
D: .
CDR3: CASSPVRGGQNYGYTF
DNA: TGCGCCAGCAGCCCGGTTCGAGGGGGTCAGAACTATGGCTACACCTTC

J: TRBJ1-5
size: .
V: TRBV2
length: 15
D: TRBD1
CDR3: CASRRQTGENQPQHF
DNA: TGTGCCAGCAGACGACAGACAGGGGAAAATCAGCCCCAGCATTTT

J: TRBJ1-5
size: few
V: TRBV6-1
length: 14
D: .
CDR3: CASSEGGDNQPQHF
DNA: TGTGCCAGCAGTGAAGGGGGAGACAATCAGCCCCAGCATTTT

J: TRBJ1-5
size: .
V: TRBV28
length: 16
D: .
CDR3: CASSLHSGSGNQPQHF
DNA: TGTGCCAGCAGTTTACACTCAGGGTCTGGGAATCAGCCCCAGCATTTT

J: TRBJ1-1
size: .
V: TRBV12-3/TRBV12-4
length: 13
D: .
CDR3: CASSSLLNTEAFF
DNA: TGTGCCAGCAGTTCCCTTTTGAACACTGAAGCTTTCTTT

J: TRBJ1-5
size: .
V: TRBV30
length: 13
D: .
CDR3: CACTGDSNQPQHF
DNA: TGTGCCTGCACCGGGGATAGCAATCAGCCCCAGCATTTT

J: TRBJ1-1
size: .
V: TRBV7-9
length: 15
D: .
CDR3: CASSGTGTLNTEAFF
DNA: TGTGCCAGCAGCGGGACCGGGACTCTGAACACTGAAGCTTTCTTT

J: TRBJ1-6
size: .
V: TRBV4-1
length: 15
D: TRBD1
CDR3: CASSQGAGGSSPLHF
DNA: TGCGCCAGCAGCCAAGGCGCAGGGGGCTCTTCACCCCTCCACTTT

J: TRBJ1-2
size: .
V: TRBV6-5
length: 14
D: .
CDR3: CASSSGAGGYGYTF
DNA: TGTGCCAGCAGTAGCGGGGCGGGGGGCTATGGCTACACCTTC

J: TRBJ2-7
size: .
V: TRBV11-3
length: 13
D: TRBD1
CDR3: CASSFRQGYEQYF
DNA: TGTGCCAGCAGCTTTCGACAGGGCTACGAGCAGTACTTC

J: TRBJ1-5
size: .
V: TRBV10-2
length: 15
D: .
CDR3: CASRRSGKPDQPQHF
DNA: TGCGCCAGCAGGAGATCAGGAAAGCCCGATCAGCCCCAGCATTTT

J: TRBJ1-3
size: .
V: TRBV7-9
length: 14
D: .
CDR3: CASSPPGAGNTIYF
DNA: TGTGCCAGCAGCCCTCCCGGGGCTGGAAACACCATATATTTT

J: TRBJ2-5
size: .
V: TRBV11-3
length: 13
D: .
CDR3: CASSLRGQETQYF
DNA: TGTGCCAGCAGCTTAAGGGGGCAAGAGACCCAGTACTTC

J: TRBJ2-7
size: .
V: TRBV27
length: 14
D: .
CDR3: CASSSMAGPYEQYF
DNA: TGTGCCAGCAGTTCCATGGCAGGGCCCTACGAGCAGTACTTC

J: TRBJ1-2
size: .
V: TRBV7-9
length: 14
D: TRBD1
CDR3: CASSLRQGESGYTF
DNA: TGTGCCAGCAGCTTGAGACAGGGGGAAAGTGGCTACACCTTC

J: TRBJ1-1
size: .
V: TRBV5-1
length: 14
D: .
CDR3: CASSLDGGATEAFF
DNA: TGCGCCAGCAGCTTGGATGGGGGGGCCACTGAAGCTTTCTTT

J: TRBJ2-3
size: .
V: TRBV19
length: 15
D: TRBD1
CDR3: CASGAGTGRPDTQYF
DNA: TGTGCCAGTGGGGCGGGGACAGGGAGGCCAGATACGCAGTATTTT

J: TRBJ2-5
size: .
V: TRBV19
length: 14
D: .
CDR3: CASSNSGLVETQYF
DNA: TGTGCCAGTAGTAATTCAGGATTGGTTGAGACCCAGTACTTC

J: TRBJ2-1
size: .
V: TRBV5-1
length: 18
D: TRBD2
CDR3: CASSPGLAGETSENEQFF
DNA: TGCGCCAGCAGCCCGGGACTAGCGGGAGAAACGTCTGAGAATGAGCAGTTCTTC

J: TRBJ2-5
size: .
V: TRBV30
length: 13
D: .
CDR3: CAWGGRLGETQYF
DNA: TGTGCCTGGGGGGGGAGGCTTGGGGAGACCCAGTACTTC

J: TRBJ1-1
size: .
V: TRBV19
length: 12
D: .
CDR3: CATTDRNAQAFF
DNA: TGTGCCACCACCGACAGGAATGCCCAAGCTTTCTTT

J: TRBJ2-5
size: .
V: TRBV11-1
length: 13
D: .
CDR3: CASSLGQQETQYF
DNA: TGTGCCAGCAGCTTAGGACAGCAAGAGACCCAGTACTTC

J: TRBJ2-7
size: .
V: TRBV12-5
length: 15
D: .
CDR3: CASGLPSGPTYEQYF
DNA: TGTGCTAGTGGTTTGCCGAGCGGGCCCACCTACGAGCAGTACTTC

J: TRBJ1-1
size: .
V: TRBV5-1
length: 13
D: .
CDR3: CASSLAYGTEAFF
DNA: TGCGCCAGCAGCTTGGCCTACGGTACTGAAGCTTTCTTT

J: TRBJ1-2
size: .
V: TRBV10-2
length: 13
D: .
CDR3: CASSRQSNYGYTF
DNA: TGCGCCAGCAGTAGACAGTCTAACTATGGCTACACCTTC

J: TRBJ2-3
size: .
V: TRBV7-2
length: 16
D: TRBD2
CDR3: CASSFSGGAPTDTQYF
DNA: TGTGCCAGCAGCTTTAGCGGGGGGGCCCCCACAGATACGCAGTATTTT